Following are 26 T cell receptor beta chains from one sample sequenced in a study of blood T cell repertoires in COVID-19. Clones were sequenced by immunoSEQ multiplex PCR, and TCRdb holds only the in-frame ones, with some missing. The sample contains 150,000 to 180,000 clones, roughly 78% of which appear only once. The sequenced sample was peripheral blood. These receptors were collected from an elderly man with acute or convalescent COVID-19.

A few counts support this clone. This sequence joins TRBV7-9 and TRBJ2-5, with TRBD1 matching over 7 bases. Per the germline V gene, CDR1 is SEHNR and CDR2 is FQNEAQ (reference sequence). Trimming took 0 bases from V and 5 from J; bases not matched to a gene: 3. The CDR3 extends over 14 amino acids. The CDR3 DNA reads TGTGCCAGCAGCTTAGCAAGGGGGCGGGAGACCCAGTACTTC. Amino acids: CASSLARGRETQYF.

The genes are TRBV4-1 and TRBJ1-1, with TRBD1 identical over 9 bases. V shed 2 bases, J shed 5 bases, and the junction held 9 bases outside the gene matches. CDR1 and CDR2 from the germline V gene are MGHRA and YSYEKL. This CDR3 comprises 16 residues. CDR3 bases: TGCGCCAGCAGCCAACTCAACAGGGGGCGAAGAACTGAAGCTTTCTTT. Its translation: CASSQLNRGRRTEAFF.

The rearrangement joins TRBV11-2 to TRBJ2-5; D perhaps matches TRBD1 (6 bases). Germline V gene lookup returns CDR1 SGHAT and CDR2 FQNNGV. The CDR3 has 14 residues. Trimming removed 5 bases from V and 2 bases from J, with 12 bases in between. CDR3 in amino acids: CASSAQGGQETQYF. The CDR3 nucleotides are TGTGCCAGCAGCGCACAAGGGGGACAAGAGACCCAGTACTTC.

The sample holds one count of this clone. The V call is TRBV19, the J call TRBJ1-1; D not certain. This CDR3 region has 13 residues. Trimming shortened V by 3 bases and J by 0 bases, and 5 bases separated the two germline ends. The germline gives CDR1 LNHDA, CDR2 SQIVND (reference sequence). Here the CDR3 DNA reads TGTGCCAGTAGTATCTCGGTGAACACTGAAGCTTTCTTT. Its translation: CASSISVNTEAFF.

The CDR3 DNA reads as TGTGCCATCGCGGGTTCTGACAATGAGCAGTTCTTC. Amino acid sequence: CAIAGSDNEQFF. The V and J genes are TRBV10-3 and TRBJ2-1; a weak D match, TRBD2 (5 bases). Germline CDR1 is ENHRY and CDR2 is SYGVKD. The CDR3 runs to 12 residues. V was shortened by 8 bases and J by 5 bases, with 10 bases between the two germline ends.

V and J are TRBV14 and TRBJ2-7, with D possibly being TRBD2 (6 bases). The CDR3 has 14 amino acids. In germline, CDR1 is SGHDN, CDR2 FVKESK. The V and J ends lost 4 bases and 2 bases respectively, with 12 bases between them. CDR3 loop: CASSPGLEAYEQYF. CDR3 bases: TGTGCCAGCAGCCCGGGACTGGAGGCCTACGAGCAGTACTTC.

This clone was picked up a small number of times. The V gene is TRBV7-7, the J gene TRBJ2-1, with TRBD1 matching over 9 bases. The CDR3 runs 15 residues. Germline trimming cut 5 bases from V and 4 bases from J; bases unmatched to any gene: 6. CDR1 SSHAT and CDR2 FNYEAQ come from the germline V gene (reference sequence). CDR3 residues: CASSSRDRDYNEQFF. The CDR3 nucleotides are TGTGCCAGCAGCAGCCGGGACAGGGATTACAATGAGCAGTTCTTC. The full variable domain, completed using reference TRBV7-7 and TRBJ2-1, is GAGVSQSPRYKVTKRGQDVTLRCDPISSHATLYWYQQALGQGPEFLTYFNYEAQPDKSGLPSDRFSAERPEGSISTLTIQRTEQRDSAMYRCASSSRDRDYNEQFFGPGTRLTVL.

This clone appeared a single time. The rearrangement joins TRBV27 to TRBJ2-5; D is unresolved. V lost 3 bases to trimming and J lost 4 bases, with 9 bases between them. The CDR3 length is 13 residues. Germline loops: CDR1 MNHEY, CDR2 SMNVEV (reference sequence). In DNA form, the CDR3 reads TGTGCCAGCAGTTTTGTGCTCGGAGAGACCCAGTACTTC. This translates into CASSFVLGETQYF.

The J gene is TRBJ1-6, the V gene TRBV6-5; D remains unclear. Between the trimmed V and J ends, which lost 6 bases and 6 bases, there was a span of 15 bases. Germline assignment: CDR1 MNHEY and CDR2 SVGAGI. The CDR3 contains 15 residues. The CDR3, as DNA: TGTGCCAGCAGAGATTTAGCACGGGGTAATTCACCCCTCCACTTT. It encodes CASRDLARGNSPLHF.

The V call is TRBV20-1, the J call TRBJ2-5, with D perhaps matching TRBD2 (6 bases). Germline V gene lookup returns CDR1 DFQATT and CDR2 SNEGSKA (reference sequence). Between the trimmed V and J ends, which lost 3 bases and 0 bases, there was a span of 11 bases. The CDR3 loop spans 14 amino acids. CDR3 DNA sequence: TGCAGTGCTAGTATCGCGGGGAACCAAGAGACCCAGTACTTC. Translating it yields CSASIAGNQETQYF.

The CDR3 DNA sequence: TGCGCCAGCAGCCAGCAAGGGGGGGGGCGGTCTCGGGGTGAGCAGTTCTTC. Protein sequence: CASSQQGGGRSRGEQFF. This rearrangement joins TRBV4-1 to TRBJ2-1, with D perhaps TRBD2 (7 bases). Germline V gene lookup returns CDR1 MGHRA and CDR2 YSYEKL. There are 17 residues in the CDR3. The V and J ends lost 3 bases and 9 bases respectively, with 24 bases between them.

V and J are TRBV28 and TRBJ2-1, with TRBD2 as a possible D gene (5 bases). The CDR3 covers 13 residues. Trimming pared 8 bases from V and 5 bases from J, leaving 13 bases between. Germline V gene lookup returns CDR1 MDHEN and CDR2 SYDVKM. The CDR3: CASGVALNNEQFF. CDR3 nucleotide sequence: TGTGCCAGCGGGGTAGCGTTAAACAATGAGCAGTTCTTC.

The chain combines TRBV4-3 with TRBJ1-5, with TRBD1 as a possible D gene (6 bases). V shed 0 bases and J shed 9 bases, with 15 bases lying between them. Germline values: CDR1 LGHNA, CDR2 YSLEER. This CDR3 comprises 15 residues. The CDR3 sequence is CASSQDGTTVRPQHF. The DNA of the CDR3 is TGCGCCAGCAGCCAAGACGGGACAACCGTTCGGCCCCAGCATTTT.

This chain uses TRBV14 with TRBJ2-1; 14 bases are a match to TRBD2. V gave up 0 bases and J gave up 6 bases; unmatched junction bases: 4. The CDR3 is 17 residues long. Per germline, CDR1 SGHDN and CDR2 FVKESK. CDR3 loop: CASSQDLGLAGGNEQFF. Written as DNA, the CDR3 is TGTGCCAGCAGCCAAGATCTAGGACTAGCGGGGGGCAATGAGCAGTTCTTC. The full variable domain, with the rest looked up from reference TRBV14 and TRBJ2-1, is EAGVTQFPSHSVIEKGQTVTLRCDPISGHDNLYWYRRVMGKEIKFLLHFVKESKQDESGMPNNRFLAERTGGTYSTLKVQPAELEDSGVYFCASSQDLGLAGGNEQFFGPGTRLTVL.

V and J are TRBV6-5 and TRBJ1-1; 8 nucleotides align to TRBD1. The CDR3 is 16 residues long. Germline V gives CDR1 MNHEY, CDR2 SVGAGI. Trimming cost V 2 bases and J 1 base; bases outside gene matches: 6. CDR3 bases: TGTGCCAGCAGTTACCCCAGGACAGGGCCGAACACTGAAGCTTTCTTT. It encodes CASSYPRTGPNTEAFF.

CDR3 sequence (DNA): TGTGCCAGTAGTCCATGGCCGGGACAGGGGTCTAATTCACCCCTCCACTTT. The encoded protein is CASSPWPGQGSNSPLHF. V is TRBV19 and J is TRBJ1-6; 10 nucleotides line up with TRBD1. The CDR3 extends over 17 amino acids. Trimming removed 5 bases from V and 6 bases from J; junction bases left unmatched: 10. Per the germline V gene, CDR1 is LNHDA and CDR2 is SQIVND (reference sequence).

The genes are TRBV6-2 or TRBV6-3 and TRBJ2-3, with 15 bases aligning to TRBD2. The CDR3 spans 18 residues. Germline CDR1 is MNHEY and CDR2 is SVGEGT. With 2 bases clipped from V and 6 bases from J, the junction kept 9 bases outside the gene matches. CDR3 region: CASSYARTSGGAGDTQYF. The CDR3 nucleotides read TGTGCCAGCAGTTACGCCCGGACTAGCGGGGGGGCGGGCGATACGCAGTATTTT.

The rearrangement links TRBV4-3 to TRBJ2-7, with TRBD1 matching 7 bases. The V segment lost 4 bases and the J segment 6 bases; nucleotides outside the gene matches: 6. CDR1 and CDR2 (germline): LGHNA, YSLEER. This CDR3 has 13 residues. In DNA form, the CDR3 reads TGCGCCAGCAGCCCTTCAGGGGGTCTCGAGCAGTACTTC. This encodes CASSPSGGLEQYF.

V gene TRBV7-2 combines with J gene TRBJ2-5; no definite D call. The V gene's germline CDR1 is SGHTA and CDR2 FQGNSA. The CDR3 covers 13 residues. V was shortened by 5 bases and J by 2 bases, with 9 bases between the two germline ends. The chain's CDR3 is CASSEMVQETQYF. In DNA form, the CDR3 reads TGTGCCAGCAGCGAGATGGTTCAAGAGACCCAGTACTTC.

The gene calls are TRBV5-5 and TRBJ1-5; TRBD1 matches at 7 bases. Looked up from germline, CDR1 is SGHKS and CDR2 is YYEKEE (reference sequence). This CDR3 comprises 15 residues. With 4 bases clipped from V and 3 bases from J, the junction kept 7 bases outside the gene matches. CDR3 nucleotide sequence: TGTGCCAGCAGCCCCGCAGGGGGTATCAATCAGCCCCAGCATTTT. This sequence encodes CASSPAGGINQPQHF.

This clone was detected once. The CDR3 region is CASSHKREGLGEAFF. The DNA of the CDR3 is TGTGCCAGTAGTCACAAGCGAGAGGGTCTTGGTGAAGCTTTCTTT. The rearrangement uses TRBV19 and TRBJ1-1, with D uncertain. From germline, CDR1 is LNHDA and CDR2 SQIVND (reference sequence). This CDR3 has 15 amino acids. V lost 5 bases to trimming and J lost 7 bases, with 20 bases between them. The full variable domain, its missing parts supplied by reference TRBV19 and TRBJ1-1, is DGGITQSPKYLFRKEGQNVTLSCEQNLNHDAMYWYRQDPGQGLRLIYYSQIVNDFQKGDIAEGYSVSREKKESFPLTVTSAQKNPTAFYLCASSHKREGLGEAFFGQGTRLTVV.

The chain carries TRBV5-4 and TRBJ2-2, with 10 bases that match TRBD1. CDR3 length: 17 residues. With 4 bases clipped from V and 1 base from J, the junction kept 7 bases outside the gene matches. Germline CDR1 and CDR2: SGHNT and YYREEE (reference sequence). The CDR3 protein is CASSRAGQGVNTGELFF. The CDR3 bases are TGTGCCAGCAGCCGGGCAGGACAGGGGGTGAACACCGGGGAGCTGTTTTTT.

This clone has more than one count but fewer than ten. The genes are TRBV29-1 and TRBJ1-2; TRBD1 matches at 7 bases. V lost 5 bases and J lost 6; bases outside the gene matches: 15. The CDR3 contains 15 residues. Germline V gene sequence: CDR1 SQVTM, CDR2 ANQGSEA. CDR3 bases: TGCAGCGTTTCCCGGGACACTCAGGGGGTGGATGGCTACACCTTC. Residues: CSVSRDTQGVDGYTF. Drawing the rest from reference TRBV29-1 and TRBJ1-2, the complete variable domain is SAVISQKPSRDICQRGTSLTIQCQVDSQVTMMFWYRQQPGQSLTLIATANQGSEATYESGFVIDKFPISRPNLTFSTLTVSNMSPEDSSIYLCSVSRDTQGVDGYTFGSGTRLTVV.

The DNA of the CDR3 is TGTGCCAGTAGTATTCCATACAGGTCCTACAATGAGCAGTTCTTC. This gives the protein CASSIPYRSYNEQFF. V and J are TRBV19 and TRBJ2-1; D might be TRBD1 (5 bases). Trimming pared 3 bases from V and 1 base from J, leaving 10 bases between. Germline values: CDR1 LNHDA, CDR2 SQIVND (reference sequence). The CDR3 loop spans 15 amino acids. The variable domain in full, completed from reference TRBV19 and TRBJ2-1, reads DGGITQSPKYLFRKEGQNVTLSCEQNLNHDAMYWYRQDPGQGLRLIYYSQIVNDFQKGDIAEGYSVSREKKESFPLTVTSAQKNPTAFYLCASSIPYRSYNEQFFGPGTRLTVL.

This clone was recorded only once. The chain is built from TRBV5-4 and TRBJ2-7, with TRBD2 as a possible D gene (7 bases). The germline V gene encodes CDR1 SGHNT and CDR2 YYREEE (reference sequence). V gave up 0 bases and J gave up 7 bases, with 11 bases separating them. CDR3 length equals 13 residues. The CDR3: CASSLVGGVEQYV. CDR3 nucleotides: TGTGCCAGCAGCTTGGTAGGGGGGGTTGAGCAGTACGTC.

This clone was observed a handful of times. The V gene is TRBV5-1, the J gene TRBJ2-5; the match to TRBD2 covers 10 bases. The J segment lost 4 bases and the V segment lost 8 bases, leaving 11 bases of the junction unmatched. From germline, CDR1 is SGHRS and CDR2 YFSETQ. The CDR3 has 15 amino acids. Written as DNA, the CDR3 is TGCGCCAGGGGGCAAGCGGGGGGGCTGGGAGAGACCCAGTACTTC. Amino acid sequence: CARGQAGGLGETQYF.